The source of this T cell receptor beta chain is a study of T cell responses to AZD1222 COVID-19 vaccine (dated by TCRdb to the early 2020s). As for the study more broadly: Because spike-specific TCR depth and breadth did not differ between the two schedules, AZD1222 recipients who got a second dose at roughly 4 weeks were pooled with those who got a second dose at roughly 12 weeks. A total of more than 230 trial participants underwent TCR sequencing, of whom roughly 210 received two doses of AZD1222 and some 26 received two doses of the MenACWY control vaccine. Enrollment into the trials was organized by age into subgroups of 18-55, 56-69 and 70-plus years, and those subgroups contained roughly 150, 30 and 60 TCR-sequenced participants, respectively.

The CDR3 regions of human TCRbeta chains were analyzed by immunosequencing. In the paper's pipeline: Repertoire TCRs were checked for matches against a reference library of SARS-CoV-2-specific TCRs that had been generated using the MIRA antigen-specificity platform. Breadth meant the fraction of unique TCRs that were SARS-CoV-2-associated, whereas depth meant the fraction of total T cells that were SARS-CoV-2-associated. Using the MIRA data, each spike-specific TCR was assigned both to the spike region to which the TCR was reactive and to a CD4 or CD8 class. Log10-transformed breadth and depth values were compared by one-way ANOVA with Sidak's multiple comparisons tests. The source is immuneACCESS, and TCRdb retained only in-frame sequences with V and J called. Part of the clones is not carried over; for the studies checked, unresolved V genes explain less than half of this, and the remainder is unexplained. V, J and clone size are taken as reported in that table, and D and trimming were inferred from the DNA itself. This sample comprises fewer than 150,000 clones, 84% of them detected only once. Clones ranked in the top ten supply 4.1% of the sample.

Overall study outcomes, separate from this receptor: Vaccine-associated CD4 TCRs spanned the whole spike protein, with dominant responses in regions 160-218 and 743-854. Most participants were white British and females outnumbered males, and the authors suggested that clonal diversity may have been underestimated. Epitopes outside the regions mutated in the B.1.351 and B.1.1.7 variants were reportedly recognized by nearly half of the unique spike-specific TCRs. Because no samples from the day 14 peak response were available, repertoires could be characterized only after the peak T cell response. After two AZD1222 doses, both the breadth and the depth of spike-specific TCRs were significantly higher than at day 0 and than in MenACWY recipients. Conclusions about previously exposed vaccinees are limited, since just a handful of AZD1222 recipients were seropositive for SARS-CoV-2 at baseline. In the small 56-69-year group, the increase in depth fell short of significance, most likely because of low power.

For CDR1 and CDR2, the germline V gene (reference sequence) lists LGHDT and YNNKEL. From the cysteine up to the phenylalanine, the CDR3 has a length of 15 residues. Here the CDR3 DNA is all that survives: 45 bases in frame from base 1. Relative to germline, V is missing 1 base and J is missing 0 bases, with 2 bases of the junction outside any gene match. In light of the paper, this sample's time point label describes: baseline before first vaccination. Vaccinee samples came from UK trials COV001 and COV002, including a single-blind randomized controlled phase 2/3 trial of AZD1222 (ChAdOx1 nCoV-19) in healthy adults. For TCRbeta chain sequencing, PBMC samples from trial participants were taken at day 0 and at day 28 after the second dose. As to this clone: Its antigen remains undetermined. Within one base of it there is no much larger clone, and no base qualities were kept.

The material sequenced was peripheral blood, taken on day 0 of AZD1222 vaccination. Rearrangement joined TRBV3-1 (or the pseudogene TRBV3-2) to TRBJ2-5; the junction holds 7 bases that match TRBD2. The TCR was taken from an adult in good health. The DNA sequence is TGTGCCAGCAGCCAAGCGGGGGGTCACCAAGAGACCCAGTACTTC. This is translated as CASSQAGGHQETQYF.